One and the same sample provided the 2 T cell receptor beta chains below, sequenced in a study of Graves' ophthalmopathy and Graves' hyperthyroidism (dated by TCRdb to between 2018 and 2020). TCRdb names Illumina HiSeq 2000 as the instrument used. For repertoire sequencing, TCR beta CDR3 regions were amplified from RNA transcripts. A first-round RT-PCR used HTBI primers with the Qiagen OneStep RT-PCR kit, followed by a second-round multiplex PCR, size selection and purification. Starting from the raw public reads, TCRdb applied fastp trimming at Q25, assembled clones with MiXCR and retained in-frame beta chains. Merged by CDR3 protein, the rows form single entries marked with the most common genes and DNA. The sample table shows 230,000 or so distinct CDR3 sequences, and around 42% are seen once. The top ten constitute around half of the sample. Input material: peripheral blood. The receptors come from an adult man with Graves' ophthalmopathy.

The genes are TRBV12-3 or TRBV12-4 and TRBJ2-5; 10 bases match TRBD1. V shed 6 bases, J shed 5 bases, and the junction held 12 bases outside the gene matches. The CDR3 is 16 residues long. CDR3 residues: CASRRQGAGPRETQYF. The CDR3 nucleotides are TGTGCCAGCAGGAGACAGGGGGCAGGGCCCCGGGAGACCCAGTACTTC.

Comments on this clonotype: A single base separates this from a much larger clone, so it may be a read error. The genes are TRBV10-3 and TRBJ2-7, with D perhaps matching TRBD2 (7 bases). The CDR3 sequence is 15 residues long. V was clipped by 3 bases and J by 4 bases, with 16 bases between them. Germline V CDR1 and CDR2: ENHRY, SYGVKD. CDR3 amino acids: CAISDNLGGGYEQYF. The CDR3 coding sequence is TGTGCCATCAGTGATAACCTAGGGGGAGGGTACGAGCAGTACTTC.